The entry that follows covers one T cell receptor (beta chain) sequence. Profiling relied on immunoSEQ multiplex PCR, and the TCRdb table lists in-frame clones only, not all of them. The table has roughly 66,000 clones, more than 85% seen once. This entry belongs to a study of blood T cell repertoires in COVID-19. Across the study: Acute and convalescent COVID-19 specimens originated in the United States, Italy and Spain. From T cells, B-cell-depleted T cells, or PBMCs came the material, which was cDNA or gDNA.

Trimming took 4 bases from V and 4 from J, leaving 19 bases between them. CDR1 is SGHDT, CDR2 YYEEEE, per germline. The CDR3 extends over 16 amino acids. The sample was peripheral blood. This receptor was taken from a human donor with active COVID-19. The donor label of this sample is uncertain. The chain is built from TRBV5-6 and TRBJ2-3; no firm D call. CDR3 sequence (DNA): TGTGCCAGCAGCCCAACCCGGTCCAATATGGCAGATACGCAGTATTTT. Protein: CASSPTRSNMADTQYF.